A selection of T cell receptor beta chains follows, all from one sample in a study of tumor-infiltrating lymphocytes in primary liver carcinoma. TCRdb recomputed calls from the multiplex PCR reads with MiXCR, one row per CDR3 protein. The table has fewer than 400,000 distinct CDR3 sequences, 65% seen once. The material sequenced was peripheral blood. Source of these receptors: a man aged 40-49 years with primary liver carcinoma and hepatitis B virus infection. The CDR3 runs from the conserved cysteine through the conserved F or W. The D gene is left open where the match is weak. Some rows mark clone size as missing; the rest say once, few, many or name a class of expanded clone.

length	size	J	D	V	CDR3	DNA
12	few	TRBJ2-3	.	TRBV5-4	CASSLRGDTQYF	TGTGCCAGCAGCTTGAGGGGAGATACGCAGTATTTT
15	many	TRBJ2-7	.	TRBV12-3/TRBV12-4	CASSLMTGNSYEQYF	TGTGCCAGCAGTTTGATGACTGGCAACTCCTACGAGCAGTACTTC
16	.	TRBJ2-3	TRBD1	TRBV6-6	CASSYSGDRGTDTQYF	TGTGCCAGCAGTTACTCCGGGGACAGGGGGACAGATACGCAGTATTTT
14	.	TRBJ1-1	.	TRBV6-1	CVSKPGGIWTEAFF	TGTGTCAGCAAACCGGGGGGAATCTGGACTGAAGCTTTCTTT
13	.	TRBJ1-1	.	TRBV4-1	CASSRTVNTKAFF	TGCGCCAGCAGTCGGACAGTGAACACTAAAGCTTTCTTT
18	.	TRBJ2-1	TRBD2	TRBV11-2	CASSRVPGLVGYPSEQFF	TGTGCCAGCAGCCGAGTCCCAGGACTAGTGGGATATCCCAGTGAGCAGTTCTTC
14	.	TRBJ1-2	TRBD1	TRBV9	CASSPGTGNYGYTF	TGTGCCAGCAGCCCTGGGACAGGCAACTATGGCTACACCTTC
16	.	TRBJ2-1	TRBD1	TRBV11-1	CISSFRQGRSYNEQFF	TGTATCAGCAGCTTTAGACAGGGCAGATCCTACAATGAGCAGTTCTTC
14	.	TRBJ2-7	TRBD2	TRBV10-1	CASSPSGRAYEQYF	TGCGCCAGCAGTCCCAGCGGGAGGGCTTACGAGCAGTACTTC
14	.	TRBJ2-1	.	TRBV28	CTSSSPPLPNEQFF	TGTACCAGCAGTTCCCCACCTTTACCCAATGAGCAGTTCTTC
12	.	TRBJ1-1	TRBD1	TRBV5-1	CASSSGTARAFF	TGCGCCAGCAGCTCTGGGACAGCGCGAGCTTTCTTT
15	.	TRBJ2-2	.	TRBV6-5	CASSFKWLNNGELFF	TGTGCCAGCAGTTTCAAGTGGTTGAACAACGGGGAGCTGTTTTTT
12	.	TRBJ2-3	.	TRBV28	CVSRSGPDTQYF	TGTGTCAGCAGGTCAGGGCCGGATACGCAGTATTTT
14	.	TRBJ2-3	TRBD2	TRBV13	CASSGLAATDMQYF	TGTGCCAGCAGCGGACTAGCGGCCACAGATATGCAGTATTTT
17	many	TRBJ2-6	TRBD2	TRBV6-2/TRBV6-3	CASSGLAGVSGANVLTF	TGTGCCAGCAGTGGGCTAGCGGGAGTTTCTGGGGCCAACGTCCTGACTTTC
13	.	TRBJ2-1	.	TRBV25-1	CASIESSYNEQFF	TGTGCCAGCATCGAGAGCTCCTACAATGAGCAGTTCTTC
14	few	TRBJ2-7	TRBD2	TRBV5-1	CASSLAAAGDEQYF	TGCGCCAGCAGCTTGGCGGCCGCGGGAGACGAGCAGTACTTC
16	.	TRBJ2-1	TRBD2	TRBV11-2	CASSPVGGGNYYEQFF	TGTGCCAGCAGTCCCGTCGGGGGAGGGAACTACTATGAGCAGTTCTTC
16	.	TRBJ2-7	TRBD1	TRBV5-4	CASSPKTGFGVNEQYF	TGTGCCAGCAGCCCAAAGACAGGGTTCGGAGTCAACGAGCAGTACTTC
13	many	TRBJ2-5	.	TRBV6-5	CASGVAGTQTQYF	TGTGCCAGCGGGGTGGCAGGGACCCAGACCCAGTACTTC
16	.	TRBJ2-1	.	TRBV4-1	CASSQAIQGAYNKQFF	TGCGCCAGCAGCCAGGCGATCCAGGGTGCCTACAATAAGCAGTTCTTC
13	.	TRBJ2-7	.	TRBV6-5	CASRSCSEGEQYF	TGTGCCAGCAGATCGTGTTCTGAGGGCGAGCAGTACTTC
13	many	TRBJ2-7	.	TRBV12-3/TRBV12-4	CASSTPRAPEQYF	TGTGCCAGCAGCACCCCCCGAGCGCCCGAGCAGTACTTC
16	few	TRBJ1-5	TRBD1	TRBV7-8	CASSDGRGYSNQPQHF	TGTGCCAGCAGCGACGGCAGGGGGTACAGCAATCAGCCCCAGCATTTT
14	.	TRBJ2-2	.	TRBV29-1	CSVAGGIGTGELFF	TGCAGCGTTGCAGGAGGGATCGGCACCGGGGAGCTGTTTTTT
13	.	TRBJ2-7	.	TRBV5-1	CASSLEAGYEQYF	TGCGCCAGCAGCTTGGAGGCCGGCTACGAGCAGTACTTC